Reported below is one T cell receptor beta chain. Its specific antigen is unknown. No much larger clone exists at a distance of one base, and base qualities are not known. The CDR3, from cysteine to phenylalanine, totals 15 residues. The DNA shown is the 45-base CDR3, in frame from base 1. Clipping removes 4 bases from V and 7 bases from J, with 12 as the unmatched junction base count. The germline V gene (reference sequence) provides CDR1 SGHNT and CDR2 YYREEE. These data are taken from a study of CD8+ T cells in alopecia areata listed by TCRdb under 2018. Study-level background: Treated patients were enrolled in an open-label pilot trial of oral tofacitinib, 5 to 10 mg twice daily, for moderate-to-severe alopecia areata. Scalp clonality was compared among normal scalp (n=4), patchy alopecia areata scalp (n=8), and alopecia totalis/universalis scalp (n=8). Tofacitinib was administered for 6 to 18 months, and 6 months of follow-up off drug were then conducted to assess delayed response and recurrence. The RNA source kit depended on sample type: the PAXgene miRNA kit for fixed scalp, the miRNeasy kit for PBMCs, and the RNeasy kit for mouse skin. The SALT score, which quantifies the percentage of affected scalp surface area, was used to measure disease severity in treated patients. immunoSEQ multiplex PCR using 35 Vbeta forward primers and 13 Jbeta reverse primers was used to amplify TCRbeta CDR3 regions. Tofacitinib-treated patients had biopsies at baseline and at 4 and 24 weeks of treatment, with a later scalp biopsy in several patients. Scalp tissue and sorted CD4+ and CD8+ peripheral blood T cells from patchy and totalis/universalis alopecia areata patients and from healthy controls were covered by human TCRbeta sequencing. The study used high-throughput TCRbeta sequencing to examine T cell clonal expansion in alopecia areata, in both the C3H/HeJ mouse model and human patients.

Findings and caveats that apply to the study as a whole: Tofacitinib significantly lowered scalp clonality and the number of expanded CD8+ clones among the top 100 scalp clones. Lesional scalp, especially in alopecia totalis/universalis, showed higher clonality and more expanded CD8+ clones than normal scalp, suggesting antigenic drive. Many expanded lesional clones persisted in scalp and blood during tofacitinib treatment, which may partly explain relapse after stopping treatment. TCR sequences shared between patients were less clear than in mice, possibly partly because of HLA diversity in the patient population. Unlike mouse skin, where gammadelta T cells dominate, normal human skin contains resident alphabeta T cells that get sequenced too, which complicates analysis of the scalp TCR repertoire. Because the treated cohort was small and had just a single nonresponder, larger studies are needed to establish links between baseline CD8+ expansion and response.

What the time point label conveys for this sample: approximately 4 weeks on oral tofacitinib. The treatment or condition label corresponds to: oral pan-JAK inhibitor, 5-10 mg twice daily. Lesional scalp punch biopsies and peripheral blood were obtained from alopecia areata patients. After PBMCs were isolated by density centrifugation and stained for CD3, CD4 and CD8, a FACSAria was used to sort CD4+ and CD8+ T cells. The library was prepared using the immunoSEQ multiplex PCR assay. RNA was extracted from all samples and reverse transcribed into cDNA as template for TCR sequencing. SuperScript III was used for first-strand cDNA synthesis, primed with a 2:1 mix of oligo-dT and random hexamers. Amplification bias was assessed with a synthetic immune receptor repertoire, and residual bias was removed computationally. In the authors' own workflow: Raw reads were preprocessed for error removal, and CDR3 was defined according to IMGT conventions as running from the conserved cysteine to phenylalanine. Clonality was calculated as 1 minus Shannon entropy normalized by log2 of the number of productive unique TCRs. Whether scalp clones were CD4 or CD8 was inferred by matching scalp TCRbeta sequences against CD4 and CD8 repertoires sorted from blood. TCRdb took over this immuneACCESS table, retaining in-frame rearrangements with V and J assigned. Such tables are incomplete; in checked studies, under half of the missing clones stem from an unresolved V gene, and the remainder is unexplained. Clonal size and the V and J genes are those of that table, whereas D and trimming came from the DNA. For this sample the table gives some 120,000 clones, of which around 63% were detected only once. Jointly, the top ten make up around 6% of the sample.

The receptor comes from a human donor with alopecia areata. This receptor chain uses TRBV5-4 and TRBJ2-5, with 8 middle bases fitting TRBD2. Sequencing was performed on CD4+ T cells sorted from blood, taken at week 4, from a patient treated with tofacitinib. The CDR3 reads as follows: CASSRPDSAGGTQYF. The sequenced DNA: TGTGCCAGCAGCCGCCCGGACAGCGCGGGAGGGACCCAGTACTTC.